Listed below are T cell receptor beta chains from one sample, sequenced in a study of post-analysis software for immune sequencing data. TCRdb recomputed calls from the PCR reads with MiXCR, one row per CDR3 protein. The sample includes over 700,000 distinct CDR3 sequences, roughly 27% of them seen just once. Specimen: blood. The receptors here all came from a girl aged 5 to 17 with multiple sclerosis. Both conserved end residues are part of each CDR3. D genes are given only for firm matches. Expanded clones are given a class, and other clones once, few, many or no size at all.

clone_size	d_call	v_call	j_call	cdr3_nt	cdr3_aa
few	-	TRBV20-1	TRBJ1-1	TGCAGTGCTCTGTCTGGGGGCGCGGGCACTGAAGCTTTCTTT	CSALSGGAGTEAFF
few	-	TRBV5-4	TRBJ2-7	TGTGCCAGCAGCTTCAGGGCAGGGGGGAACTACGAGCAGTACTTC	CASSFRAGGNYEQYF
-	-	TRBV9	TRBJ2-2	TGTGCCAGCAGCGTAGTACCGAACACCGGGGAGCTGTTTTTT	CASSVVPNTGELFF
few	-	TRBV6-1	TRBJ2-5	TGTGCCAGCAATTGGGCAGGGGTCCAAGAGACCCAGTACTTC	CASNWAGVQETQYF
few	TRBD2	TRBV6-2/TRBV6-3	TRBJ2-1	TGTGCCAGCAGTTACTCTTCTACCGCTAGCGGGAGCTACCATGAGCAGTTCTTC	CASSYSSTASGSYHEQFF
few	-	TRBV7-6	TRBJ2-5	TGTGCCAGCAGCTTAGCCGCGGTGCAGATCCAAGAGACCCAGTACTTC	CASSLAAVQIQETQYF
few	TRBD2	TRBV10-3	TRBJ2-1	TGTGCCATCAGTGAGGCGGGAGGACCCTACAATGAGCAGTTCTTC	CAISEAGGPYNEQFF
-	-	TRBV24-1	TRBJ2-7	TGTGCCACCAGTGATTTGGCTGACGAGCAGTACTTC	CATSDLADEQYF
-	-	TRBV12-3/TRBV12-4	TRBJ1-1	TGTGCCAGCAGCAGCCACATCATGAACACTGAAGCTTTCTTT	CASSSHIMNTEAFF
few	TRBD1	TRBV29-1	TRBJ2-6	TGCAGCGCAGGGGACAGGGGCTCTGGGGCCAACGTCCTGACTTTC	CSAGDRGSGANVLTF
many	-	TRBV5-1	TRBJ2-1	TGCGCCAGCAGCTTGGGGGGTTCCTTATCCTACAATGAGCAGTTCTTC	CASSLGGSLSYNEQFF
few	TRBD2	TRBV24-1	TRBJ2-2	TGTGCCACCAGTGATCTAGCGGGAGCGATGGCCGGGGAGCTGTTTTTT	CATSDLAGAMAGELFF
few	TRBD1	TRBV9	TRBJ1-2	TGTGCCAGCAGCCCCCGGGACAGTCCAAGCTATGGCTACACCTTC	CASSPRDSPSYGYTF
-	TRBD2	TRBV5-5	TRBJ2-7	TGTGCCAGCAGCTTGGCACGGTCGGGGGGAACCTACAATGAGCAGTACTTC	CASSLARSGGTYNEQYF
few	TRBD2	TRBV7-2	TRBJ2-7	TGTGCCAGCAGCGTCGGGAGCGGGAGCCTCTACGAGCAGTACTTC	CASSVGSGSLYEQYF
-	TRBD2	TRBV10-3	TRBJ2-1	TGTGCCATCAGCCACCGGGACCCTGGGACTAGCGGGGGCAGTGAGCAGTTCTTC	CAISHRDPGTSGGSEQFF
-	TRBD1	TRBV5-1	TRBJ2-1	TGCGCCAGCAGCTTCCGGGACAGGGGGCGCGGGAATGAGCAGTTCTTC	CASSFRDRGRGNEQFF
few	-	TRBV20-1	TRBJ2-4	TGCAGTGCTAGAGACCGCGGGACTTCTCTAGCCAAAAACATTCAGTACTTC	CSARDRGTSLAKNIQYF